This T cell receptor (beta chain) was identified during a study of cytomegalovirus exposure and HLA in healthy donors. Study findings and constraints: Some TCR beta chains (roughly 150 of them) were listed as cytomegalovirus-associated. Most sequenced TCRs were rare (though some public TCRs occurred in many donors).

The repertoire was sequenced with immunoSEQ multiplex PCR; TCRdb's copy has only in-frame clones and lacks some. The data contain 120,000 or so clones, about 96% of them singletons. J gave up 6 bases and V 6 bases, and 11 bases lay outside the gene matches. CDR3 length: 18 residues. Germline V gene sequence: CDR1 SNHLY, CDR2 FYNNEI. In the case of this clone: Antigen: not known.

Input material: PBMCs. The clonotype originates from a man in his late teens or twenties in good health and CMV-seronegative. This chain uses TRBV2 with TRBJ2-2, with 15 positions matching TRBD2. CDR3 loop: CASSGGLAGGGRAGELFF. The CDR3 bases are TGTGCCAGCAGCGGAGGACTAGCGGGAGGGGGTCGAGCCGGGGAGCTGTTTTTT.